This T cell receptor beta chain was recovered during a study of blood T cell repertoires in COVID-19. Method: immunoSEQ multiplex PCR; TCRdb's copy keeps in-frame clones and lacks some. The profile shows around 300,000 clones, roughly nine tenths of them singletons. This CDR3 is 18 amino acids long. The germline gives CDR1 SGHTA, CDR2 FQGNSA. V shed 2 bases and J 1 base; nucleotides not matched to a gene: 6. The V call is TRBV7-2, the J call TRBJ2-2; 11 bases map to TRBD2. Sample: PBMCs or T cells enriched from blood (not recorded which). The receptor was isolated from a woman aged 18-29 years who had recovered from COVID-19. The CDR3 bases are TGTGCCAGCAGCTTAACCCTAGGACTAGCGGGGAACACCGGGGAGCTGTTTTTT. This codes for CASSLTLGLAGNTGELFF.